This T cell receptor beta chain was identified during a study of Ad26.COV2.S vaccination and SARS-CoV-2 variants. At the level of the study: The authors gave Ad26.COV2.S intramuscularly, either once or twice 56 days apart.

Clones were sequenced by immunoSEQ multiplex PCR, and TCRdb holds only the in-frame ones, with some missing. The sample has about 370,000 clones; about 85% are singletons. The sample's treatment: some 19 received Ad26.COV2.S at low or high dose, single or two shots; about 5 received placebo; per-sample allocation not given. Sampling took place 63 days after the first vaccine or placebo injection. Vaccination employed an Ad26 vector expressing the Wuhan-strain SARS-CoV-2 spike. General study results and limits: Researchers reported similar non-spike TCR breadth in vaccine and placebo recipients.

The CDR3 spans 14 residues. The germline V gene has CDR1 LNHDA and CDR2 SQIVND (reference sequence). Germline trimming cut 10 bases from V and 3 bases from J; bases unmatched to any gene: 10. Notes on this clone: No antigen is known for it.

The V call is TRBV19, the J call TRBJ2-7, with 9 bases that match TRBD1. This receptor was identified in a person aged 18 to 65 who received the Ad26.COV2.S COVID-19 vaccine or a placebo. Specimen: peripheral blood, collected in a trial of Ad26.COV2.S vaccine versus placebo. The CDR3 protein is CATSRRDRDYEQYF. CDR3 in DNA: TGTGCCACCAGCCGCCGGGACAGGGACTACGAGCAGTACTTC.